One sample yielded the 31 T cell receptor beta chains listed below, sequenced in a study of PD-1 blockade in classical Hodgkin lymphoma. The method was immunoSEQ multiplex PCR; TCRdb's version includes in-frame clones alone and lacks a portion of them. The table shows about 15,000 clones, with 70% to 90% occurring only once. Brentuximab vedotin exposure varied, and every patient relapsed after autologous stem cell transplantation. Here the sequenced sample was peripheral blood mononuclear cells (PBMCs), taken at baseline. These receptors came from a human donor with classical Hodgkin lymphoma.

This chain links TRBV2 with TRBJ1-6; D remains ambiguous. Germline CDR1 SNHLY, CDR2 FYNNEI. This CDR3 has 15 amino acids. Trimming stripped 5 bases from V and 7 bases from J, with 15 bases between. The CDR3 sequence: CASSTEQLGNSPLHF. DNA of the CDR3: TGTGCCAGCAGTACCGAACAGCTTGGGAATTCACCCCTCCACTTT. The complete variable domain, with remaining parts taken from reference TRBV2 and TRBJ1-6, reads EPEVTQTPSHQVTQMGQEVILRCVPISNHLYFYWYRQILGQKVEFLVSFYNNEISEKSEIFDDQFSVERPDGSNFTLKIRSTKLEDSAMYFCASSTEQLGNSPLHFGNGTRLTVT.

The chain couples TRBV27 to TRBJ2-5; TRBD2 is a possible D gene (6 bases). Germline assignment: CDR1 MNHEY and CDR2 SMNVEV (reference sequence). Trimming removed 5 bases from V and 1 base from J, with 14 bases in between. The CDR3 contains 15 residues. The DNA of the CDR3 is TGTGCCAGCAGTACCCGGGGGACCACCCAAGAGACCCAGTACTTC. Its translation: CASSTRGTTQETQYF.

The chain joins TRBV9 to TRBJ2-3; D is uncertain. Trimming removed 0 bases at V and 0 bases at J, with 11 bases between. The length of the CDR3 is 16 residues. Germline-derived CDR1 and CDR2 are SGDLS and YYNGEE. The CDR3 DNA reads as TGTGCCAGCAGCGTAGCGGCCCATGCTAGCACAGATACGCAGTATTTT. Its translation: CASSVAAHASTDTQYF.

The gene calls are TRBV5-6 and TRBJ2-7; D remains ambiguous. The CDR3 loop spans 12 amino acids. Trimming left V 0 bases short and J 3 bases short, with 4 bases between. Germline V gene sequence: CDR1 SGHDT, CDR2 YYEEEE. CDR3 protein: CASSLADYEQYF. The CDR3 region has the DNA TGTGCCAGCAGCTTGGCAGACTACGAGCAGTACTTC.

The genes are TRBV28 and TRBJ1-3; the match to TRBD1 covers 7 bases. This CDR3 is 19 amino acids long. CDR1 MDHEN and CDR2 SYDVKM come from the germline V gene. The trim removed 4 bases at V and 0 bases at J, leaving 15 bases unmatched. The CDR3: CASSSHGRQGLRSGNTIYF. The CDR3 DNA is TGTGCCAGCAGTTCACACGGCAGACAGGGCCTCCGCTCTGGAAACACCATATATTTT.

V and J are TRBV4-3 and TRBJ2-3; TRBD2 matches 8 bases. The CDR3 runs to 18 residues. Trimming at V came to 2 bases and at J to 0 bases, leaving 10 bases not matched to a gene. CDR1 is LGHNA, CDR2 YSLEER, per germline. The CDR3 sequence is CASSQRGGWPSSTDTQYF. The CDR3 nucleotides read TGCGCCAGCAGCCAACGGGGGGGATGGCCTTCTAGCACAGATACGCAGTATTTT.

V is TRBV7-9 and J is TRBJ2-5; weak D call: TRBD2 (6 bases). Trimming took 8 bases from V and 5 from J, leaving 9 bases between them. The CDR3 runs 11 residues. From germline, CDR1 is SEHNR and CDR2 FQNEAQ (reference sequence). CDR3 loop: CASGAGETQYF. CDR3 bases: TGTGCCAGCGGAGCGGGCGAGACCCAGTACTTC.

V is TRBV27 and J is TRBJ2-3, with D possibly being TRBD2 (7 bases). V lost 2 bases, J lost 7 bases, and 22 bases lay in between. Per germline, CDR1 MNHEY and CDR2 SMNVEV (reference sequence). This CDR3 is built from 17 residues. The CDR3 DNA sequence: TGTGCCAGCAGTTTAGCGGTCTTCGGGGGGCCGGGGTATACGCAGTATTTT. Its translation: CASSLAVFGGPGYTQYF.

V usage is TRBV14 and J usage is TRBJ2-1, with 9 bases aligning to TRBD2. This CDR3 contains 16 residues. Trimming removed 1 base from V and 0 bases from J; junction bases left unmatched: 1. From germline, CDR1 is SGHDN and CDR2 FVKESK. CDR3 region: CASSQGAGGSYNEQFF. CDR3 in DNA: TGTGCCAGCAGCCAAGGAGCGGGGGGCTCCTACAATGAGCAGTTCTTC.

The CDR3 spells CASSPGGGYSPLHF. The CDR3 region has the DNA TGTGCCAGCAGTCCAGGGGGTGGGTATTCACCCCTCCACTTT. The V call is TRBV6-6, the J call TRBJ1-6; 7 bases match TRBD1. The ends lost 5 bases at V and 8 bases at J; junction bases unmatched: 6. The CDR3 has 14 amino acids. The germline gives CDR1 MNHNY, CDR2 SVGAGI (reference sequence).

In this sample, this clone turned up once. The chain uses TRBV2 and TRBJ1-5; D might be TRBD1 (6 bases). This CDR3 contains 15 residues. V lost 7 bases to trimming and J lost 1 base, with 14 bases between them. Germline CDR1 and CDR2: SNHLY and FYNNEI. The CDR3 coding sequence is TGTGCCAGCAAGGGGGGCGGATGGAGCAATCAGCCCCAGCATTTT. It codes for CASKGGGWSNQPQHF.

The chain couples TRBV6-5 to TRBJ2-4, with D tentatively TRBD1 (6 bases). The CDR3 has 13 amino acids. Trimming took off 2 bases at V and 6 bases at J, with 8 bases between the two ends. The germline gives CDR1 MNHEY, CDR2 SVGAGI. CDR3 DNA: TGTGCCAGCAGTTACGACAGGTTAAACATTCAGTACTTC. This encodes CASSYDRLNIQYF.

This chain links TRBV7-6 with TRBJ2-1; 12 bases agree with TRBD2. The CDR3 loop spans 16 amino acids. J lost 10 bases, V lost 1 base, and 8 bases had no gene match. Germline CDR1 is SGHVS and CDR2 is FNYEAQ. CDR3 coding DNA: TGTGCCAGCAGCTTAGATCTAGCGGGAGGGTCCAGGGAGCAGTTCTTC. Its protein product is CASSLDLAGGSREQFF.

J is TRBJ2-3 and V is TRBV9; D ambiguous. There are 12 residues in the CDR3. With 6 bases removed from V and 5 bases from J, the gap between germline ends came to 10 bases. The V gene's germline CDR1 is SGDLS and CDR2 YYNGEE. CDR3: CASTSSGDTQYF. For the CDR3, the DNA is TGTGCCAGCACCTCTTCGGGAGATACGCAGTATTTT.

The V call is TRBV19, the J call TRBJ2-5; possible D gene TRBD2, 6 bases. The V and J ends lost 0 bases and 7 bases respectively, with 18 bases between them. The CDR3 loop spans 16 amino acids. Germline V gives CDR1 LNHDA, CDR2 SQIVND (reference sequence). Here the CDR3 reads CASSIDVAGTEGTQYF. CDR3 bases: TGTGCCAGTAGTATAGACGTCGCCGGAACGGAGGGGACCCAGTACTTC.

The V call is TRBV18, the J call TRBJ1-1, with TRBD1 identical over 7 bases. With 0 bases clipped from V and 5 bases from J, the junction kept 9 bases outside the gene matches. Germline assignment: CDR1 KGHSH and CDR2 LQKENI. This CDR3 spans 16 amino acids. The chain's CDR3 is CASSPPGQVLRTEAFF. In DNA form, the CDR3 reads TGTGCCAGCTCACCACCCGGACAGGTGCTGAGGACTGAAGCTTTCTTT.

V is TRBV7-9 and J is TRBJ2-2; TRBD2 agrees at 8 bases. The germline V gene has CDR1 SEHNR and CDR2 FQNEAQ (reference sequence). This CDR3 is 16 amino acids long. V shed 5 bases and J 0 bases; nucleotides not matched to a gene: 5. CDR3 amino acids: CASSPRGAANTGELFF. The CDR3 DNA follows: TGTGCCAGCAGCCCGCGGGGGGCCGCGAACACCGGGGAGCTGTTTTTT.

The V and J genes are TRBV19 and TRBJ1-2; D gene uncertain. The CDR3 contains 12 residues. Germline V gives CDR1 LNHDA, CDR2 SQIVND (reference sequence). Between the trimmed V and J ends, which lost 6 bases and 7 bases, there was a span of 12 bases. The CDR3 spells CASRVYDIGYTF. CDR3 nucleotide sequence: TGTGCCAGTAGGGTATACGACATTGGCTACACCTTC.

The V call is TRBV18, the J call TRBJ2-7; D remains ambiguous. CDR3 length equals 13 residues. Trimming shortened V by 4 bases and J by 4 bases, and 11 bases separated the two germline ends. Germline values: CDR1 KGHSH, CDR2 LQKENI. CDR3 in DNA: TGTGCCAGCTCACTTGAGTCTTTATACGAGCAGTACTTC. Protein product: CASSLESLYEQYF.

The chain joins TRBV11-3 to TRBJ2-1; D uncertain. Germline V gives CDR1 SGHNT, CDR2 YENEEA. This CDR3 is built from 15 residues. Between the trimmed V and J ends, which lost 1 base and 5 bases, there was a span of 12 bases. The CDR3 reads CASSLVSHLDNEQFF. The CDR3 DNA reads as TGTGCCAGCAGCTTAGTTAGTCATCTTGACAATGAGCAGTTCTTC.

J is TRBJ2-1 and V is TRBV19, with 8 nucleotides matching TRBD2. CDR1 and CDR2 from the germline V gene are LNHDA and SQIVND (reference sequence). The CDR3 has 15 amino acids. Losses at the gene ends were 6 bases for V and 8 bases for J; bases not matched to a gene: 12. This chain's CDR3 is CASSSGSSGVYEQFF. CDR3 sequence (DNA): TGTGCCAGTAGCTCGGGTAGTAGCGGGGTCTATGAGCAGTTCTTC.

This sequence joins TRBV27 and TRBJ2-7; 9 bases fit TRBD1. Germline V CDR1 and CDR2: MNHEY, SMNVEV (reference sequence). The CDR3 contains 16 residues. J gave up 2 bases and V 2 bases, and 7 bases lay outside the gene matches. CDR3 bases: TGTGCCAGCAGTTTAAGGGCCGGGACAGGGACCTACGAGCAGTACTTC. This sequence encodes CASSLRAGTGTYEQYF.

The chain joins TRBV5-6 to TRBJ2-7; D gene uncertain. This CDR3 is 11 amino acids long. V was pared by 4 bases and J by 4 bases, with 6 bases between. Germline V gives CDR1 SGHDT, CDR2 YYEEEE. The CDR3 here is CASSQQYEQYF. DNA for the CDR3: TGTGCCAGCAGCCAGCAGTACGAGCAGTACTTC.

V and J are TRBV4-1 and TRBJ2-7, with D unresolved. CDR1 is MGHRA, CDR2 YSYEKL, per germline. CDR3 length: 13 residues. The V and J ends lost 4 bases and 3 bases respectively, with 10 bases between them. The chain's CDR3 is CASSPAQNYEQYF. The CDR3, as DNA: TGCGCCAGCAGCCCGGCACAGAACTACGAGCAGTACTTC.

V is TRBV7-9 and J is TRBJ1-1, with D possibly being TRBD1 (5 bases). The CDR3 extends over 13 amino acids. Germline CDR1 reads SEHNR; CDR2 reads FQNEAQ (reference sequence). V gave up 4 bases and J gave up 5 bases, with 11 bases separating them. This CDR3 is CASSSGDRTEAFF. Written as DNA, the CDR3 is TGTGCCAGCAGCTCTGGGGACCGAACTGAAGCTTTCTTT.

This clone was detected only a few times. The V and J genes are TRBV9 and TRBJ1-6; no clear D gene. Germline V gene sequence: CDR1 SGDLS, CDR2 YYNGEE. V lost 4 bases to trimming and J lost 9 bases, with 8 bases between them. This CDR3 has 12 residues. The CDR3 DNA follows: TGTGCCAGCAGCTCCTGGGGTTCACCCCTCCACTTT. This codes for CASSSWGSPLHF. Full variable domain (missing parts from reference TRBV9 and TRBJ1-6): DSGVTQTPKHLITATGQRVTLRCSPRSGDLSVYWYQQSLDQGLQFLIQYYNGEERAKGNILERFSAQQFPDLHSELNLSSLELGDSALYFCASSSWGSPLHFGNGTRLTVT.

This clone showed up just once. The J gene is TRBJ1-1, the V gene TRBV5-1, with TRBD1 as a possible D gene (5 bases). CDR1 and CDR2 (germline): SGHRS, YFSETQ. The CDR3 consists of 13 residues. V was shortened by 5 bases and J by 7 bases, with 15 bases between the two germline ends. DNA of the CDR3: TGCGCCAGCAGGGGACCGCCGGGACTTGAAGCTTTCTTT. Residues: CASRGPPGLEAFF.

The genes are TRBV4-1 and TRBJ1-4; possibly TRBD1 for D (6 bases). V shed 1 base and J shed 7 bases, with 16 bases lying between them. From germline, CDR1 is MGHRA and CDR2 YSYEKL. CDR3 length: 16 amino acids. The CDR3 DNA reads TGCGCCAGCAGCCAAGCGTACGGGGGGCAAAGTGAAAAACTGTTTTTT. Amino acids: CASSQAYGGQSEKLFF.

The rearrangement joins TRBV2 to TRBJ1-1, with unresolved D. Per germline, CDR1 SNHLY and CDR2 FYNNEI. Trimming took off 6 bases at V and 7 bases at J, with 12 bases between the two ends. This CDR3 spans 12 amino acids. The CDR3 loop is CASRVDTNEAFF. The CDR3 bases are TGTGCCAGCAGGGTAGACACGAATGAAGCTTTCTTT.

This clone was found once. The gene calls are TRBV25-1 and TRBJ1-1; 7 bases map to TRBD1. Germline values: CDR1 MGHDK, CDR2 SYGVNS. This CDR3 region has 15 residues. Unmatched junction bases numbered 3, after V lost 1 base and J lost 1 base. The CDR3 nucleotides are TGTGCCAGCAGTGAATCTCGACAGGGGAACACTGAAGCTTTCTTT. This gives the protein CASSESRQGNTEAFF.

J is TRBJ2-5 and V is TRBV19; D could derive from TRBD1 or TRBD2 (6 bases each). The CDR3 runs to 15 residues. Germline V gives CDR1 LNHDA, CDR2 SQIVND (reference sequence). V was cut by 6 bases and J by 1 base, with 15 bases left in between. CDR3 amino acids: CASRYSGGRQETQYF. The CDR3 bases are TGTGCCAGTAGGTACTCCGGGGGCCGCCAAGAGACCCAGTACTTC.